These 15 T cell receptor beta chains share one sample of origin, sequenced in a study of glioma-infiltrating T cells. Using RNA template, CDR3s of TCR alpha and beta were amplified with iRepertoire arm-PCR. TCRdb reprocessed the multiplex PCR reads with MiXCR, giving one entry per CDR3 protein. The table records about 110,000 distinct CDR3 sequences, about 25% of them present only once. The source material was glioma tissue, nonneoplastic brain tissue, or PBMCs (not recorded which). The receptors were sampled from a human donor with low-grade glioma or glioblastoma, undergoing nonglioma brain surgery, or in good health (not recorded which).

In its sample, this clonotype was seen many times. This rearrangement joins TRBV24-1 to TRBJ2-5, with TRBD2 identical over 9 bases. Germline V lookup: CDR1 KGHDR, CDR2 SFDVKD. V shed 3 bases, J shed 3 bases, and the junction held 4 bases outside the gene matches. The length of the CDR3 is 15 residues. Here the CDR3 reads CATSDPRTSEETQYF. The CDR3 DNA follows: TGTGCCACCAGTGATCCTAGGACTAGCGAAGAGACCCAGTACTTC.

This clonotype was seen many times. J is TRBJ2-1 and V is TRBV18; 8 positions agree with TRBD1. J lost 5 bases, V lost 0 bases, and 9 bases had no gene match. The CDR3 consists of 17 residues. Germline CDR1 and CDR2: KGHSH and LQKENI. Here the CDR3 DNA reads TGTGCCAGCTCACCACCATTGCCCAGGGGGCTCGACAATGAGCAGTTCTTC. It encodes CASSPPLPRGLDNEQFF. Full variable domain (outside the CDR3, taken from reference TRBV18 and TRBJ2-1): NAGVMQNPRHLVRRRGQEARLRCSPMKGHSHVYWYRQLPEEGLKFMVYLQKENIIDESGMPKERFSAEFPKEGPSILRIQQVVRGDSAAYFCASSPPLPRGLDNEQFFGPGTRLTVL.

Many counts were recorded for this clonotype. This CDR3 is CASSPPRGPNTEAFF. Here the CDR3 DNA reads TGTGCCAGCTCACCACCGAGGGGTCCGAACACTGAAGCTTTCTTT. This sequence joins TRBV18 and TRBJ1-1; tentatively, D is TRBD1 (5 bases). The CDR3 is made up of 15 amino acids. The germline V and J ends were trimmed by 0 bases and 1 base, with 9 bases remaining between them. Germline V gene data show CDR1 as KGHSH and CDR2 as LQKENI.

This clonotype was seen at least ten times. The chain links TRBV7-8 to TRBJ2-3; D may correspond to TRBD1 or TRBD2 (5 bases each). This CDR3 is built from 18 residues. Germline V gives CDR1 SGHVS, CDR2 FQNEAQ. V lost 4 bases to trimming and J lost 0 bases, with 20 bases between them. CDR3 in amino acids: CASSSHGTVMSSTDTQYF. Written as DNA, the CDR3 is TGTGCCAGCAGCTCACACGGGACCGTAATGTCTAGCACAGATACGCAGTATTTT.

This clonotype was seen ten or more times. Written as DNA, the CDR3 is TGTGCCAGCAGACGTGGAGTCGTACTCTACAATGAGCAGTTCTTC. Amino acid sequence: CASRRGVVLYNEQFF. V usage is TRBV7-2 and J usage is TRBJ2-1; no reliable D call. The germline gives CDR1 SGHTA, CDR2 FQGNSA. There are 15 residues in the CDR3. V lost 6 bases, J lost 3 bases, and 15 bases lay in between.

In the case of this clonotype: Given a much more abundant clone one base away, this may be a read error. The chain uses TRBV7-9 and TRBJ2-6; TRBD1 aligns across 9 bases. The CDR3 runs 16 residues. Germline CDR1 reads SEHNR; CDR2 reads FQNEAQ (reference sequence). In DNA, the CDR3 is TGTGCCAGCAGCCTACAGGGGGCTGGTGGGGCCTACGTCCTGACTTTC. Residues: CASSLQGAGGAYVLTF.

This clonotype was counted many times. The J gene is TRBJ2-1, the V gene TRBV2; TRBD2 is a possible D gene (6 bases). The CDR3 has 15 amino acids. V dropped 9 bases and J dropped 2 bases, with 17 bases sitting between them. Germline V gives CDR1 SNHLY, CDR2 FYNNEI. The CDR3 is CASAGFSGTYNEQFF. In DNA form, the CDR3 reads TGTGCCAGTGCGGGGTTTTCAGGGACCTACAATGAGCAGTTCTTC.

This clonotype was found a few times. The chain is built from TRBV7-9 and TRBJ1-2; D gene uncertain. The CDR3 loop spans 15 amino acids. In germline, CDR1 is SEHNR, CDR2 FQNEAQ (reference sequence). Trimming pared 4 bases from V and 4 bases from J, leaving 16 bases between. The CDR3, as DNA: TGTGCCAGCAGCTGGACGGTAGGCGCCCCCTATGGCTACACCTTC. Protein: CASSWTVGAPYGYTF.

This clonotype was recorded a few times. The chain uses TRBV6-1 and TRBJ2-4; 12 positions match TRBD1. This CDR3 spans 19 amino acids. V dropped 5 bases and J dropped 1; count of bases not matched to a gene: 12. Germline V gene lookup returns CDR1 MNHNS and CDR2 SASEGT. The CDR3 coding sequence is TGTGCCAGCAGTTGGCCTCGGGACAGGGGGCGCGGTGCCAAAAACATTCAGTACTTC. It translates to CASSWPRDRGRGAKNIQYF.

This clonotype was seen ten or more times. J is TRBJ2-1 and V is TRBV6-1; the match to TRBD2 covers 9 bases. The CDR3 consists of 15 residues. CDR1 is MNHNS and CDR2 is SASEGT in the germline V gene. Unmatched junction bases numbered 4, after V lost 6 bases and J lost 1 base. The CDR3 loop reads CASSPGLASYNEQFF. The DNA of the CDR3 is TGTGCCAGCAGCCCGGGACTAGCTTCCTACAATGAGCAGTTCTTC.

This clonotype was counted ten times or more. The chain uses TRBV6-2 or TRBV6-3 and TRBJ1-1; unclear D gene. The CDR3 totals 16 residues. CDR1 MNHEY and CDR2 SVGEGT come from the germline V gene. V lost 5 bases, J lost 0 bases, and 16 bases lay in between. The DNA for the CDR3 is TGTGCCAGCAGTGTATATAGGACGAGGGTGAACACTGAAGCTTTCTTT. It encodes CASSVYRTRVNTEAFF.

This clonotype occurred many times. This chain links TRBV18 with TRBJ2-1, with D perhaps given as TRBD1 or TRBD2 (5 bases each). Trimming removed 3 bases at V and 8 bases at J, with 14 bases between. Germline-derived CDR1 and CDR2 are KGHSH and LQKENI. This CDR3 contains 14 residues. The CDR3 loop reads CASSPGAGNHEQFF. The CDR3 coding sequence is TGTGCCAGCTCACCCGGGGCAGGTAACCATGAGCAGTTCTTC.

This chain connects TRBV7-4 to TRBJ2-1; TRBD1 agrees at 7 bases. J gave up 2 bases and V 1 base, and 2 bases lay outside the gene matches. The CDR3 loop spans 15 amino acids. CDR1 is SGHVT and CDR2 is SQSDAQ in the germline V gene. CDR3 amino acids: CASSLVGGPYNEQFF. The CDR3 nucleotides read TGTGCCAGCAGCTTAGTAGGGGGCCCCTACAATGAGCAGTTCTTC.

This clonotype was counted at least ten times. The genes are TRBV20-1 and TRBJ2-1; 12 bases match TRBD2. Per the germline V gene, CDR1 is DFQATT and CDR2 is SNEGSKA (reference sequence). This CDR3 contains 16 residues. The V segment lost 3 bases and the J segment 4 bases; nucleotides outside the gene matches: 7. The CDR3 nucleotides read TGCAGTGCTAGGTCGGCTAGCGGGAGGGCTTACAATGAGCAGTTCTTC. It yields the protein CSARSASGRAYNEQFF.

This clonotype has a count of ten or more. CDR3 loop: CASNDSNNEKLFF. Written as DNA, the CDR3 is TGTGCCAGCAATGACAGTAATAATGAAAAACTGTTTTTT. The J gene is TRBJ1-4, the V gene TRBV28; D is possibly TRBD1 (5 bases). V lost 7 bases to trimming and J lost 4 bases, with 10 bases between them. The length of the CDR3 is 13 residues. Germline V gene sequence: CDR1 MDHEN, CDR2 SYDVKM.